These 27 T cell receptor beta chains share one sample of origin, sequenced in a study of shared clonotypes between healthy human individuals. The data were produced by immunoSEQ multiplex PCR, yet TCRdb's version contains in-frame clones alone and is incomplete. The repertoire includes 600,000 or so clones, 95% of them detected once, and 0.11% sits in the top ten. It was CD45RO-negative cells, positively selected for CCR7, that made up naive CD8 cells, with terminally differentiated effector memory CD45RA+ cells excluded. Sequenced input: naive CD8+ T cells sorted from blood. The source is a woman in her 30s in good health.

The rearrangement uses TRBV27 and TRBJ2-7; the D is unclear. Germline V CDR1 and CDR2: MNHEY, SMNVEV (reference sequence). V was clipped by 0 bases and J by 5 bases, with 8 bases between them. The CDR3 contains 13 residues. Here the CDR3 reads CASSLSILDEQYF. CDR3 in DNA: TGTGCCAGCAGTTTATCAATTTTGGACGAGCAGTACTTC.

The chain is built from TRBV5-1 and TRBJ2-7; 7 bases are a match to TRBD2. V lost 5 bases and J lost 3; bases outside the gene matches: 5. This CDR3 has 13 amino acids. Germline V CDR1 and CDR2: SGHRS, YFSETQ. The DNA for the CDR3 is TGCGCCAGCAGTACTAGCGCATACTACGAGCAGTACTTC. Its translation: CASSTSAYYEQYF.

The chain recombines TRBV28 with TRBJ2-5; a possible D gene is TRBD2 (6 bases). The germline gives CDR1 MDHEN, CDR2 SYDVKM. V gave up 5 bases and J gave up 4 bases, with 23 bases separating them. The CDR3 sequence is 17 residues long. CDR3 sequence: CASSPRGLTRRGETQYF. Here the CDR3 DNA reads TGTGCCAGCAGTCCAAGAGGGCTAACGCGGAGGGGAGAGACCCAGTACTTC.

The chain links TRBV4-1 to TRBJ2-5; D is undetermined. The CDR3 contains 14 residues. Germline CDR1 and CDR2: MGHRA and YSYEKL. V was trimmed by 1 base and J by 2 bases, leaving 8 bases between them. The CDR3 spells CASSQAPEQETQYF. CDR3 in DNA: TGCGCCAGCAGCCAAGCTCCAGAACAAGAGACCCAGTACTTC.

The chain is built from TRBV7-9 and TRBJ1-2; unclear D gene. Germline V gene lookup returns CDR1 SEHNR and CDR2 FQNEAQ (reference sequence). The CDR3 sequence is 11 residues long. Trimming stripped 4 bases from V and 8 bases from J, with 8 bases between. CDR3 sequence reads: CASSSTAGYTF. The CDR3 nucleotides read TGTGCCAGCAGCTCAACCGCGGGCTACACCTTC.

There are a few counts of this clone. The chain joins TRBV7-9 to TRBJ1-5; D remains unclear. CDR1 is SEHNR and CDR2 is FQNEAQ in the germline V gene (reference sequence). This CDR3 is built from 13 residues. Deletions cut 4 bases from V and 7 bases from J, with 11 bases between. The CDR3 coding sequence is TGTGCCAGCAGCTGGGGAGTGGGGCAGCCCCAGCATTTT. The encoded protein is CASSWGVGQPQHF.

The count of this clone is one. The CDR3 region has the DNA TGCAGCGTTCCGGGGTCAAACACCGGGGAGCTGTTTTTT. This translates into CSVPGSNTGELFF. V usage is TRBV29-1 and J usage is TRBJ2-2; possibly TRBD2 for D (5 bases). The germline V and J ends were trimmed by 5 bases and 2 bases, with 9 bases remaining between them. The CDR3 has 13 residues. Germline lookup yields CDR1 SQVTM and CDR2 ANQGSEA.

This clone appeared a single time. The rearrangement links TRBV11-2 to TRBJ2-4; TRBD1 aligns across 10 bases. In germline, CDR1 is SGHAT, CDR2 FQNNGV. The CDR3 loop spans 15 amino acids. With V trimmed by 4 bases and J by 2 bases, 2 bases remained unmatched. The CDR3 coding sequence is TGTGCCAGCAGCTGGGACAGGGGAACCAAAAACATTCAGTACTTC. Translation gives CASSWDRGTKNIQYF.

The chain combines TRBV10-2 with TRBJ2-7; D not certain. V was shortened by 6 bases and J by 0 bases, with 6 bases between the two germline ends. Germline assignment: CDR1 WSHSY and CDR2 SAAADI. The CDR3 is 12 residues long. The CDR3 is CASRGGSYEQYF. The DNA for the CDR3 is TGCGCCAGCAGGGGCGGCTCCTACGAGCAGTACTTC.

The chain couples TRBV28 to TRBJ2-1, with D perhaps TRBD2 (6 bases). V gave up 5 bases and J gave up 6 bases, with 17 bases separating them. The CDR3 extends over 15 amino acids. Germline V lookup: CDR1 MDHEN, CDR2 SYDVKM. In nucleotides, the CDR3 is TGTGCCAGCAGTCAGCGTGGCGGGGTTCCCAATGAGCAGTTCTTC. This encodes CASSQRGGVPNEQFF. Variable domain in full (rest from reference TRBV28 and TRBJ2-1): DVKVTQSSRYLVKRTGEKVFLECVQDMDHENMFWYRQDPGLGLRLIYFSYDVKMKEKGDIPEGYSVSREKKERFSLILESASTNQTSMYLCASSQRGGVPNEQFFGPGTRLTVL.

CDR3 nucleotides: TGCGCCAGCAGCTTGGGTGGGACAGTCACAACTAATGAAAAACTGTTTTTT. Amino acid sequence: CASSLGGTVTTNEKLFF. This rearrangement joins TRBV5-1 to TRBJ1-4; TRBD1 aligns across 7 bases. This CDR3 contains 17 residues. Germline V gene data show CDR1 as SGHRS and CDR2 as YFSETQ. J lost 0 bases, V lost 0 bases, and 5 bases had no gene match.

The chain couples TRBV7-9 to TRBJ2-1, with TRBD1 as a possible D gene (6 bases). The germline V and J ends were trimmed by 6 bases and 3 bases, with 18 bases remaining between them. This CDR3 region has 16 residues. CDR1 and CDR2 (germline): SEHNR, FQNEAQ (reference sequence). The CDR3 coding sequence is TGTGCCAGCAGTCCTATTAATACAGGGTTCTACAATGAGCAGTTCTTC. It yields the protein CASSPINTGFYNEQFF.

This clone was observed a single time. V and J are TRBV7-9 and TRBJ2-2, with a possible D match to TRBD2 (6 bases). Germline V CDR1 and CDR2: SEHNR, FQNEAQ (reference sequence). Trimming removed 3 bases at V and 5 bases at J, with 10 bases between. This CDR3 contains 14 residues. The CDR3, as DNA: TGTGCCAGCAGCTTCCCACTAGCAACCGGGGAGCTGTTTTTT. Its translation is CASSFPLATGELFF.

This chain joins TRBV27 and TRBJ2-7, with D maybe TRBD2 (6 bases). Germline CDR1 MNHEY, CDR2 SMNVEV (reference sequence). This CDR3 spans 14 amino acids. V gave up 5 bases and J gave up 4 bases, with 15 bases separating them. Here the CDR3 reads CASSHGGTPYEQYF. The CDR3 region has the DNA TGTGCCAGCAGTCATGGAGGGACTCCTTACGAGCAGTACTTC.

This chain joins TRBV16 and TRBJ2-6; a possible D gene is TRBD2 (6 bases). Between the trimmed V and J ends, which lost 4 bases and 0 bases, there was a span of 10 bases. CDR3 length: 16 amino acids. Germline V gives CDR1 KGHSY, CDR2 FQNENV. The CDR3 nucleotides are TGTGCCAGCAGCCCGGAGGGGAACTCTGGGGCCAACGTCCTGACTTTC. Translating gives CASSPEGNSGANVLTF.

Note on this clone: Other DNA sequences in the same sample also yield this CDR3. The chain uses TRBV19 and TRBJ2-5; 10 nucleotides line up with TRBD1. CDR3 size: 15 residues. Trimming took 5 bases from V and 2 from J; bases not matched to a gene: 5. Germline-derived CDR1 and CDR2 are LNHDA and SQIVND (reference sequence). The chain's CDR3 is CASSPGQGEQETQYF. The DNA for the CDR3 is TGTGCCAGTAGTCCTGGACAGGGGGAACAAGAGACCCAGTACTTC.

The chain joins TRBV4-2 to TRBJ2-5, with no clear D. Trimming stripped 2 bases from V and 1 base from J, with 8 bases between. Germline V gene lookup returns CDR1 LGHNA and CDR2 YNFKEQ. The CDR3 contains 14 residues. CDR3 sequence reads: CASSQMIGQETQYF. CDR3 in DNA: TGTGCCAGCAGCCAAATGATAGGCCAAGAGACCCAGTACTTC.

The chain is built from TRBV5-4 and TRBJ1-2; no clear D gene. There are 13 residues in the CDR3. Trimming stripped 0 bases from V and 4 bases from J, with 7 bases between. The germline CDR1 and CDR2 sequences are SGHNT and YYREEE (reference sequence). CDR3 amino acids: CASSLGQFYGYTF. The CDR3 nucleotides are TGTGCCAGCAGCTTGGGTCAGTTCTATGGCTACACCTTC.

V usage is TRBV6-5 and J usage is TRBJ1-2; TRBD1 matches at 7 bases. Germline loops: CDR1 MNHEY, CDR2 SVGAGI. V shed 5 bases and J 8 bases; nucleotides not matched to a gene: 11. There are 14 residues in the CDR3. The CDR3 DNA reads TGTGCCAGCAGTGACGGGACAGCACCTAGAGGCTACACCTTC. It is translated as CASSDGTAPRGYTF.

About this clone: A read error is possible here, since a much larger clone lies one base away. In the same sample, other DNA sequences code for this CDR3. J is TRBJ1-1 and V is TRBV28; weak D call: TRBD1 (6 bases). The germline V gene has CDR1 MDHEN and CDR2 SYDVKM. The CDR3 sequence is 13 residues long. V was pared by 6 bases and J by 3 bases, with 11 bases between. In DNA form, the CDR3 reads TGTGCCAGCAGCCCCGCAGGGGACACTGAAGCTTTCTTT. Amino acid sequence: CASSPAGDTEAFF. The whole variable domain, filled in from reference TRBV28 and TRBJ1-1, reads DVKVTQSSRYLVKRTGEKVFLECVQDMDHENMFWYRQDPGLGLRLIYFSYDVKMKEKGDIPEGYSVSREKKERFSLILESASTNQTSMYLCASSPAGDTEAFFGQGTRLTVV.

This chain uses TRBV6-5 with TRBJ2-7, with D tentatively TRBD1 or TRBD2 (5 bases each). The CDR3 is 14 residues long. Per the germline V gene, CDR1 is MNHEY and CDR2 is SVGAGI. The V and J ends lost 10 bases and 2 bases respectively, with 18 bases between them. CDR3 protein: CATRIGTETYEQYF. Written as DNA, the CDR3 is TGTGCCACCAGAATCGGGACCGAAACCTACGAGCAGTACTTC.

The genes are TRBV27 and TRBJ2-2, with D possibly matching TRBD1 (7 bases). The CDR3 loop spans 15 amino acids. Germline V gene data show CDR1 as MNHEY and CDR2 as SMNVEV (reference sequence). V lost 6 bases and J 5 bases, leaving 16 bases between the germline ends. The CDR3 sequence: CASRSLTGRTGELFF. For the CDR3, the DNA is TGTGCCAGCAGGTCCTTGACAGGGAGGACCGGGGAGCTGTTTTTT.

The rearrangement links TRBV7-3 to TRBJ1-1, with 7 bases lining up with TRBD1. The CDR3 is 14 residues long. The germline CDR1 and CDR2 sequences are SGHTA and FQGTGA. V shed 5 bases, J shed 4 bases, and the junction held 7 bases outside the gene matches. CDR3 nucleotides: TGTGCCAGCAGCCAGACAGGGAAGGGCACTGAAGCTTTCTTT. Translating gives CASSQTGKGTEAFF.

The V gene is TRBV7-8, the J gene TRBJ2-7; D remains ambiguous. The CDR3 spans 15 residues. CDR1 and CDR2 from the germline V gene are SGHVS and FQNEAQ. Trimming removed 4 bases from V and 2 bases from J, with 15 bases in between. CDR3 in DNA: TGTGCCAGCAGCTCCCTCGGCGGTAGGACCTACGAGCAGTACTTC. Amino acids: CASSSLGGRTYEQYF.

In DNA, the CDR3 is TGTGCCACCAGCTCAGACAGATTAGTTAGCAATCAGCCCCAGCATTTT. This gives the protein CATSSDRLVSNQPQHF. The chain links TRBV15 to TRBJ1-5; D is possibly TRBD1 (5 bases). Germline CDR1 and CDR2: LNHNV and YYDKDF (reference sequence). The CDR3 contains 16 residues. Between the trimmed V and J ends, which lost 5 bases and 0 bases, there was a span of 14 bases.

The rearrangement links TRBV6-5 to TRBJ2-1, with D unresolved. Germline lookup yields CDR1 MNHEY and CDR2 SVGAGI. The V end was cut by 6 bases, the J end by 2 bases, with 8 bases between. The CDR3 is 13 residues long. This CDR3 is CASRVDTYNEQFF. The CDR3 coding sequence is TGTGCCAGCAGGGTGGATACCTACAATGAGCAGTTCTTC.

This clone was found once. The V call is TRBV5-4, the J call TRBJ1-2; D ambiguous. Trimming stripped 0 bases from V and 0 bases from J, with 6 bases between. This CDR3 has 14 amino acids. Germline loops: CDR1 SGHNT, CDR2 YYREEE (reference sequence). The CDR3 protein is CASSLAEANYGYTF. CDR3 nucleotide sequence: TGTGCCAGCAGCTTGGCCGAAGCTAACTATGGCTACACCTTC. Together with reference TRBV5-4 and TRBJ1-2, the CDR3 gives the full variable domain: ETGVTQSPTHLIKTRGQQVTLRCSSQSGHNTVSWYQQALGQGPQFIFQYYREEENGRGNFPPRFSGLQFPNYSSELNVNALELDDSALYLCASSLAEANYGYTFGSGTRLTVV.